This T cell receptor (beta chain) stems from a study of graft-versus-host responses after intestinal transplantation. Notes on the study in general: Detected in recipient marrow were GvH clones, some of which were first observed in ileum or blood.

This clone was seen a single time. CDR3 length equals 22 residues. The germline CDR1 and CDR2 sequences are SNHLY and FYNNEI. Co-plating was performed using about 200,000 CFSE-labeled responder cells and about 200,000 irradiated, violet-dye-labeled stimulator cells. Researchers sorted proliferating CFSE-low CD3+CD4+ and CD3+CD8+ responders once the reaction had finished. Sequencing was performed with immunoSEQ multiplex PCR; in TCRdb, only in-frame clones are kept and a portion is missing. Of about 23,000 clones listed, over 35% are singletons. Sequencing used alloreactive CD8+ T cells from a mixed lymphocyte reaction culture, obtained before transplantation. Subset in this sample: CFSE-low proliferating T cells sorted from roughly six-day pre-transplant mixed lymphocyte reaction (GvH or HvG direction). The sequence was obtained from a human patient who was an organ donor for intestinal transplantation. V is TRBV2 and J is TRBJ2-3; no firm D call. The J call may be wrong; the DNA end is better matched by TRBJ1-5. The DNA of the CDR3 is TGTGCCAGCAGTGAAATTCGAATCGAGTGGCTAGCGGGAGGCCCTAGCACAGATACGCAGCATTTT. It translates to CASSEIRIEWLAGGPSTDTQHF.